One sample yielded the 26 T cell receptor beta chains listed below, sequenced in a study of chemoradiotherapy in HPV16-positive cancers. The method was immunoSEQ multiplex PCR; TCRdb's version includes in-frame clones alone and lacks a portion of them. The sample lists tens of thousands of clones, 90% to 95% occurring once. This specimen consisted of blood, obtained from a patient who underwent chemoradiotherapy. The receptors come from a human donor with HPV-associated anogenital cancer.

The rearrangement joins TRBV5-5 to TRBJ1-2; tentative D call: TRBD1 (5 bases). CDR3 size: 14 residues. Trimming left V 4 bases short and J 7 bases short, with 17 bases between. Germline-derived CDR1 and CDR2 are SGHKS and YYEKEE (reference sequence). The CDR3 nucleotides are TGTGCCAGCAGCGTCAGGACAAGTCCTAGTGGCTACACCTTC. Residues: CASSVRTSPSGYTF.

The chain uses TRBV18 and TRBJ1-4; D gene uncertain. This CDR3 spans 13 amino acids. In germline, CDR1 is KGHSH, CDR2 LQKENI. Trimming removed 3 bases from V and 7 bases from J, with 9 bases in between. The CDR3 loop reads CASSPGITEKLFF. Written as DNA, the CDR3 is TGTGCCAGCTCACCGGGAATTACTGAAAAACTGTTTTTT.

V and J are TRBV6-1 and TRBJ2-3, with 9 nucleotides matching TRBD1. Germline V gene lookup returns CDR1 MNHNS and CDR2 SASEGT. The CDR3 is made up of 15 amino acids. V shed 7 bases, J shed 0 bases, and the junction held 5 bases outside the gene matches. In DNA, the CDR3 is TGTGCCAGCAAGACAGGGGGGTGGAGCACAGATACGCAGTATTTT. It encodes CASKTGGWSTDTQYF.

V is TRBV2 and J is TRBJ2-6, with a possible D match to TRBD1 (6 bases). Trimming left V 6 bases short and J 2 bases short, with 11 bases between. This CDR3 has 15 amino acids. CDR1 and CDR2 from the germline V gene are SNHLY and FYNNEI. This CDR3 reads CASSFDRTGANVLTF. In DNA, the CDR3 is TGTGCCAGCAGCTTCGACAGGACTGGGGCCAACGTCCTGACTTTC.

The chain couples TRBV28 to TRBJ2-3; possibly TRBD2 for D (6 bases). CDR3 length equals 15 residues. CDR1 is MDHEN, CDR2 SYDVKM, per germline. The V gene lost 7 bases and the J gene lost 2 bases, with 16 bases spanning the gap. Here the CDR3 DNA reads TGTGCCAGCACCCTTTGGCGGGACTTCACAGATACGCAGTATTTT. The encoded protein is CASTLWRDFTDTQYF.

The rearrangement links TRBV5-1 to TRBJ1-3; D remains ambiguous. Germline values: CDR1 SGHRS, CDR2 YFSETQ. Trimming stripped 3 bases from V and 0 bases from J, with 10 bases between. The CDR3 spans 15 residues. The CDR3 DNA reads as TGCGCCAGCAGCTCCGGGGTCCCCTCTGGAAACACCATATATTTT. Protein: CASSSGVPSGNTIYF.

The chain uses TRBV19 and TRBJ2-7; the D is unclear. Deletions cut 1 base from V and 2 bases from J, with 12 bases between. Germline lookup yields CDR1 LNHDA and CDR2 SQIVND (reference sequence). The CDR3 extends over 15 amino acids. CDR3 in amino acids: CASSIGLPVPYEQYF. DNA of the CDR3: TGTGCCAGTAGTATAGGTTTGCCAGTTCCCTACGAGCAGTACTTC.

CDR3 protein: CASSFNMGQRHTF. The CDR3 DNA is TGTGCCAGCAGCTTTAATATGGGACAGCGACACACCTTC. The rearrangement joins TRBV7-8 to TRBJ1-2; 7 positions match TRBD1. With V trimmed by 3 bases and J by 12 bases, 10 bases remained unmatched. The CDR3 runs 13 residues. The germline V gene has CDR1 SGHVS and CDR2 FQNEAQ.

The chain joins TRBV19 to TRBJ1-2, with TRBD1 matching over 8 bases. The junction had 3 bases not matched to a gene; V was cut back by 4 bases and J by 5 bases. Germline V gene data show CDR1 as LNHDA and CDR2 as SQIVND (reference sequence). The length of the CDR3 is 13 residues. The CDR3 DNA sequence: TGTGCCAGTAGTAAGGACAGGGTGTATGGCTACACCTTC. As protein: CASSKDRVYGYTF.

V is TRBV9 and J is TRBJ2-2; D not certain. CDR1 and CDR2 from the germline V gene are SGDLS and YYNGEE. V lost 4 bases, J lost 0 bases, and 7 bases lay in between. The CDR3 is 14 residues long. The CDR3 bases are TGTGCCAGCAGCAGGGTCGCGAACACCGGGGAGCTGTTTTTT. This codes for CASSRVANTGELFF.

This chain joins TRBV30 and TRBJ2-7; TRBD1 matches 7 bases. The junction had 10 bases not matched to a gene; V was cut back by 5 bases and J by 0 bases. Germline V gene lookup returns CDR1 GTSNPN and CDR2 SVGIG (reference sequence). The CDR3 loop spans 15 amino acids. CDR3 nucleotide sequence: TGTGCCTGGGAGACAGGGAGAATTGCCTCCTACGAGCAGTACTTC. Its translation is CAWETGRIASYEQYF.

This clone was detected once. In DNA form, the CDR3 reads TGTGCCAGCAGTTTGGTGTCAAGGTACGAGCAGTACTTC. It specifies CASSLVSRYEQYF. V gene TRBV28 combines with J gene TRBJ2-7; D ambiguous. Germline V gene lookup returns CDR1 MDHEN and CDR2 SYDVKM. The CDR3 sequence is 13 residues long. Trimming cost V 3 bases and J 4 bases, with 10 bases left between them.

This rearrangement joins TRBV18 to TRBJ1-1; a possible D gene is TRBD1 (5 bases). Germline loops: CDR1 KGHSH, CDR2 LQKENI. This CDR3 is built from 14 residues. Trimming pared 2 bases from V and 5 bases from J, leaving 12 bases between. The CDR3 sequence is CASSPAAGTTEAFF. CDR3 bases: TGTGCCAGCTCACCAGCGGCAGGGACGACTGAAGCTTTCTTT. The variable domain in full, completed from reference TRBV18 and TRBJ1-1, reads NAGVMQNPRHLVRRRGQEARLRCSPMKGHSHVYWYRQLPEEGLKFMVYLQKENIIDESGMPKERFSAEFPKEGPSILRIQQVVRGDSAAYFCASSPAAGTTEAFFGQGTRLTVV.

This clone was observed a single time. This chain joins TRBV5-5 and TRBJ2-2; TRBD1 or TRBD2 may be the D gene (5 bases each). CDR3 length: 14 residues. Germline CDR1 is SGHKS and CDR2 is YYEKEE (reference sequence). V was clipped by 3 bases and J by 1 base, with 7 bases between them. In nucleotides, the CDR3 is TGTGCCAGCAGCTGGGACGGGAACACCGGGGAGCTGTTTTTT. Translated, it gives CASSWDGNTGELFF.

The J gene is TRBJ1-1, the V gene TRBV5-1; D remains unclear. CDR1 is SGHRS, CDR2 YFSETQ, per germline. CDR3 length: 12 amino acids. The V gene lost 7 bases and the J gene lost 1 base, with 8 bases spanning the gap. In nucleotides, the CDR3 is TGCGCCAGCCGGCTAAAGAACACTGAAGCTTTCTTT. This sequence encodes CASRLKNTEAFF.

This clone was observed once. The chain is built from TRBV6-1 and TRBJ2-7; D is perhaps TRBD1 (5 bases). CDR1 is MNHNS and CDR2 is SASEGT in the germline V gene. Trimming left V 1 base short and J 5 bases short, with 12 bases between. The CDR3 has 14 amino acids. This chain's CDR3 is CASSEGQGGNEQYF. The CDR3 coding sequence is TGTGCCAGCAGTGAAGGTCAGGGTGGCAACGAGCAGTACTTC.

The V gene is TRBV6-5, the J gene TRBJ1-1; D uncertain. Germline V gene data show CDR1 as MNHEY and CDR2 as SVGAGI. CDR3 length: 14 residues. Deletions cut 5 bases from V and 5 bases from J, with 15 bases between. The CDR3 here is CASSRIAQLTEAFF. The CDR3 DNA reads TGTGCCAGCAGTCGAATAGCCCAGTTAACTGAAGCTTTCTTT.

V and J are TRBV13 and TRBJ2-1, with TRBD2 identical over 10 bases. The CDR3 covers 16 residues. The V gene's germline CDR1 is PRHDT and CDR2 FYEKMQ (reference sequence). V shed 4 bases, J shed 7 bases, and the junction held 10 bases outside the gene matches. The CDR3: CASSSGLAELRNEQFF. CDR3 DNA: TGTGCCAGCAGCTCAGGACTAGCGGAGCTACGGAATGAGCAGTTCTTC.

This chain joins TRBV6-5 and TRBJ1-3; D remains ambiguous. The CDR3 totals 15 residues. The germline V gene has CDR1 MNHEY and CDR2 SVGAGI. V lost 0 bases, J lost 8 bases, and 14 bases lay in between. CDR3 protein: CASSYSPAAGYTIYF. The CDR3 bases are TGTGCCAGCAGTTACTCCCCGGCGGCTGGGTACACCATATATTTT.

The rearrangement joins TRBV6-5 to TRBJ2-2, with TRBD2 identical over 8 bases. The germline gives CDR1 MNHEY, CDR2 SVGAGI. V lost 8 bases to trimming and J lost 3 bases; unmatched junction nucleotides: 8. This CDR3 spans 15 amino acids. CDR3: CASGMGTRYTGELFF. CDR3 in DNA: TGTGCCAGCGGTATGGGGACTAGATACACCGGGGAGCTGTTTTTT.

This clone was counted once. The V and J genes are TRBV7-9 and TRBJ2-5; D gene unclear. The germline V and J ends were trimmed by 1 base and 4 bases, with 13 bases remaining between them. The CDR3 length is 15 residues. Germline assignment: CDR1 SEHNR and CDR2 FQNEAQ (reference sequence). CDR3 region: CASSLVGLDLETQYF. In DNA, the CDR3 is TGTGCCAGCAGCTTAGTCGGGCTCGACCTAGAGACCCAGTACTTC.

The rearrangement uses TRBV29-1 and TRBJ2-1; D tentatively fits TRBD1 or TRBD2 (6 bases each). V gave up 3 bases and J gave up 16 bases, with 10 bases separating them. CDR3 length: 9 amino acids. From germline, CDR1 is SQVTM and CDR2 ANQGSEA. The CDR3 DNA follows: TGCAGCGTTGATGGAGGGGGATTCTTC. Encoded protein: CSVDGGGFF.

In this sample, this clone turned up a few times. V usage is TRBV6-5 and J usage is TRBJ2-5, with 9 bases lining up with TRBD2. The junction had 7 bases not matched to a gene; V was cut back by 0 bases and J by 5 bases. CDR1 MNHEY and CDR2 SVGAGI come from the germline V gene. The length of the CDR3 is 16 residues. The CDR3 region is CASSYSTSGDGETQYF. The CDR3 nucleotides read TGTGCCAGCAGTTACTCGACTAGCGGAGATGGGGAGACCCAGTACTTC.

The CDR3 here is CASSGGWNEQYF. CDR3 DNA sequence: TGTGCCAGCAGTGGGGGGTGGAACGAGCAGTACTTC. The V gene is TRBV7-9, the J gene TRBJ2-7; perhaps TRBD2 as D (6 bases). This CDR3 contains 12 residues. CDR1 is SEHNR and CDR2 is FQNEAQ in the germline V gene (reference sequence). The V gene lost 6 bases and the J gene lost 5 bases, with 11 bases spanning the gap. Looking up the rest from reference TRBV7-9 and TRBJ2-7 gives the full variable domain: DTGVSQNPRHKITKRGQNVTFRCDPISEHNRLYWYRQTLGQGPEFLTYFQNEAQLEKSRLLSDRFSAERPKGSFSTLEIQRTEQGDSAMYLCASSGGWNEQYFGPGTRLTVT.

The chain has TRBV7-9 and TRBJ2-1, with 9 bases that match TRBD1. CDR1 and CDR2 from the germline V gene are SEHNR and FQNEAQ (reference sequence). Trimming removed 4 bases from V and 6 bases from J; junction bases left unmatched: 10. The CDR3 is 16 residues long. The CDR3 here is CASSWGWDRDRNEQFF. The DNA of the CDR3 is TGTGCCAGCAGCTGGGGGTGGGACAGGGATCGCAATGAGCAGTTCTTC.

CDR3 bases: TGTGCCAGCAGCCATACTAGCGGGGGTTACGAGCAGTACTTC. Translated: CASSHTSGGYEQYF. The chain links TRBV5-4 to TRBJ2-7, with 11 bases identical to TRBD2. This CDR3 is 14 amino acids long. The V gene's germline CDR1 is SGHNT and CDR2 YYREEE (reference sequence). With V trimmed by 4 bases and J by 4 bases, 4 bases remained unmatched.